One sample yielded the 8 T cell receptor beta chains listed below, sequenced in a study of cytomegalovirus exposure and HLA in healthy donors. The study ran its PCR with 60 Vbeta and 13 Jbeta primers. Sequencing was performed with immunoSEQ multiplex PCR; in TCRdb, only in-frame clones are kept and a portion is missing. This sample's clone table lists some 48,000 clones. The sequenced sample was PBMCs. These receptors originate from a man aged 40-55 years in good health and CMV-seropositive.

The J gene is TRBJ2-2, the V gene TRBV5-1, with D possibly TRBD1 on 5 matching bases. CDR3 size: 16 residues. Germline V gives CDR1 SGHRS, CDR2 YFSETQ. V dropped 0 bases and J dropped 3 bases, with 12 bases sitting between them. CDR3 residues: CASSLVTGSYTGELFF. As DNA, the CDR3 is TGCGCCAGCAGCTTGGTAACAGGCTCGTACACCGGGGAGCTGTTTTTT.

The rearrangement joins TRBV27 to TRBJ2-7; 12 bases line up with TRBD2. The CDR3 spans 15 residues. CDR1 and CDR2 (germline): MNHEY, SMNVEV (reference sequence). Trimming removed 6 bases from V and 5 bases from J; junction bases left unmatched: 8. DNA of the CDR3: TGTGCCAGCAGATCTCTAGCGGGAGGGGGCGACGAGCAGTACTTC. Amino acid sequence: CASRSLAGGGDEQYF.

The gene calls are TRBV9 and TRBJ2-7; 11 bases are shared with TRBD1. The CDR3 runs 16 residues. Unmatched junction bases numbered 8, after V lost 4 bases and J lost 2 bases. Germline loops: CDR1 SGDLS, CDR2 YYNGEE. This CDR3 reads CASSYGTGGAAYEQYF. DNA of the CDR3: TGTGCCAGCAGCTATGGGACAGGGGGGGCCGCCTACGAGCAGTACTTC.

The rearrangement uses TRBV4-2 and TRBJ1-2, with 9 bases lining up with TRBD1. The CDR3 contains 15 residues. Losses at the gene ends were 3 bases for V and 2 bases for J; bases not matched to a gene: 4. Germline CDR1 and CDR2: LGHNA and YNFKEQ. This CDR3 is CASSHGTGSNYGYTF. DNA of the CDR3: TGTGCCAGCAGCCACGGGACAGGGAGCAACTATGGCTACACCTTC.

The DNA for the CDR3 is TGTGCCAGCAGCTTGGTCGGACACTCAAACACTGAAGCTTTCTTT. Amino acids: CASSLVGHSNTEAFF. The chain links TRBV7-3 to TRBJ1-1, with D tentatively TRBD1 (5 bases). The germline V gene has CDR1 SGHTA and CDR2 FQGTGA. The V gene lost 3 bases and the J gene lost 2 bases, with 13 bases spanning the gap. This CDR3 has 15 residues.

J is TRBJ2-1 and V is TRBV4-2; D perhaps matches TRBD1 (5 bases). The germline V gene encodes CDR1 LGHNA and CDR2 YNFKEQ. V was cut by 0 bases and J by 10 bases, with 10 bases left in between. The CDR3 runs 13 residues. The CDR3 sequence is CASSQEGRQEQFF. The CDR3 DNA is TGTGCCAGCAGCCAAGAGGGGCGACAAGAGCAGTTCTTC.

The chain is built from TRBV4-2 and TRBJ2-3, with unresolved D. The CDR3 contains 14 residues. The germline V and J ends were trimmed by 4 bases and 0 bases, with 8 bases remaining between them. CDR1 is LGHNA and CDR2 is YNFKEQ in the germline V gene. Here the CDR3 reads CASSPEHSTDTQYF. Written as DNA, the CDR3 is TGTGCCAGCAGCCCCGAACACAGCACAGATACGCAGTATTTT.

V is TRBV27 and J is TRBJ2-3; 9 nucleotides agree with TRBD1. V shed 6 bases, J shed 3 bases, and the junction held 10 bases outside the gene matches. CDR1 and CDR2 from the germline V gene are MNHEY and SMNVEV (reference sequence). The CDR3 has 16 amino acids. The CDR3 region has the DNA TGTGCCAGCAGGCGCGTTACCGGGACAGGGACAGATACGCAGTATTTT. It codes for CASRRVTGTGTDTQYF.